The 7 T cell receptor beta chains below were found in one sample sequenced in a study of T cell clonotyping in hematopoietic cell transplantation. Here immunoSEQ multiplex PCR was the method, and the copy in TCRdb shows in-frame clones only, minus some. The repertoire consists of 13,000 to 15,000 clones, with 94% occurring once and the leading ten covering under 5.5%. This material consisted of PBMCs, taken 30 days after allogeneic stem cell transplant. These receptors were obtained from a male patient aged 55 to 69 who had an allogeneic stem cell transplant from an unrelated donor, so the T cells may come from the graft donor. Some clones in this sample may be carry-over from other donors' samples.

The CDR3 is CASSLNDGGGTEAFF. CDR3 nucleotides: TGTGCCAGCAGCTTAAACGACGGGGGGGGCACTGAAGCTTTCTTT. The V and J genes are TRBV7-8 and TRBJ1-1, with D maybe TRBD1 (5 bases). Germline V gene data show CDR1 as SGHVS and CDR2 as FQNEAQ. V lost 2 bases to trimming and J lost 4 bases, with 14 bases between them. The length of the CDR3 is 15 residues.

The gene calls are TRBV7-3 and TRBJ2-2; D unresolved. The CDR3 runs 13 residues. Germline V gene lookup returns CDR1 SGHTA and CDR2 FQGTGA. V lost 5 bases and J 6 bases, leaving 10 bases between the germline ends. In DNA, the CDR3 is TGTGCCAGCAGCCTCCAGGTAGCCGGGGAGCTGTTTTTT. Translation gives CASSLQVAGELFF.

This sequence joins TRBV2 and TRBJ2-7; D may correspond to TRBD1 or TRBD2 (5 bases each). Germline lookup yields CDR1 SNHLY and CDR2 FYNNEI. Trimming took off 8 bases at V and 9 bases at J, with 14 bases between the two ends. This CDR3 has 11 residues. This CDR3 is CASGTGFGQYF. The CDR3 region has the DNA TGTGCCAGCGGGACGGGTTTCGGGCAGTACTTC.

The genes are TRBV11-2 and TRBJ1-5; D unclear. This CDR3 is 13 amino acids long. V was clipped by 5 bases and J by 5 bases, with 10 bases between them. Germline CDR1 SGHAT, CDR2 FQNNGV. The CDR3 sequence is CASSRSYDQPQHF. CDR3 sequence (DNA): TGTGCCAGCAGCCGGTCATATGATCAGCCCCAGCATTTT. The whole variable domain, filled in from reference TRBV11-2 and TRBJ1-5, reads EAGVAQSPRYKIIEKRQSVAFWCNPISGHATLYWYQQILGQGPKLLIQFQNNGVVDDSQLPKDRFSAERLKGVDSTLKIQPAKLEDSAVYLCASSRSYDQPQHFGDGTRLSIL.

This chain joins TRBV10-3 and TRBJ2-1; D not certain. CDR3 size: 11 residues. Germline lookup yields CDR1 ENHRY and CDR2 SYGVKD. Trimming removed 7 bases from V and 5 bases from J, with 6 bases in between. CDR3 loop: CAIKGNNEQFF. CDR3 in DNA: TGTGCCATCAAAGGGAACAATGAGCAGTTCTTC.

This clone was seen a handful of times. The chain uses TRBV19 and TRBJ1-1; D might be TRBD1 (5 bases). With 4 bases removed from V and 0 bases from J, the gap between germline ends came to 15 bases. The CDR3 is 16 amino acids. The germline V gene has CDR1 LNHDA and CDR2 SQIVND (reference sequence). This CDR3 is CASSTNRGRMNTEAFF. The CDR3 DNA reads TGTGCCAGTAGTACTAACCGGGGCAGAATGAACACTGAAGCTTTCTTT.

V gene TRBV7-3 combines with J gene TRBJ2-1, with 7 bases aligning to TRBD1. CDR3 length equals 15 residues. CDR1 SGHTA and CDR2 FQGTGA come from the germline V gene. V shed 5 bases, J shed 2 bases, and the junction held 6 bases outside the gene matches. The CDR3 sequence is CASSLGTATYNEQFF. CDR3 coding DNA: TGTGCCAGCAGCCTCGGGACAGCCACCTACAATGAGCAGTTCTTC.